These 28 T cell receptor beta chains share one sample of origin, sequenced in a study of T-cell reconstitution after alpha-beta-depleted transplantation in children. The library targeted TCRbeta and was prepared with unique molecular identifiers. TCRdb reprocessed the PCR reads with MiXCR, giving one entry per CDR3 protein. The profile shows about 600,000 distinct CDR3 sequences, more than 20% of them singletons. The specimen comprised PBMCs, mostly from graft donor cells, sampled 360 days after TCRalphabeta/CD19-depleted stem cell transplant. Receptors originate from a boy under two years old who had a stem cell transplant for acute myeloid leukemia, so the T cells may come from the graft donor.

The sample holds a few counts of this clonotype. The chain is built from TRBV29-1 and TRBJ2-5, with D maybe TRBD1 (6 bases). The V end was cut by 3 bases, the J end by 4 bases, with 15 bases between. This CDR3 contains 14 residues. Germline CDR1 reads SQVTM; CDR2 reads ANQGSEA. The CDR3 bases are TGCAGCGTTGACCTTAGGACAGACCCAGAGACCCAGTACTTC. Its translation is CSVDLRTDPETQYF.

In its sample, this clonotype was seen a few times. CDR3 sequence: CSARDEIAGSPLHF. The CDR3 region has the DNA TGCAGTGCTAGAGATGAGATAGCAGGTTCACCCCTCCACTTT. V usage is TRBV20-1 and J usage is TRBJ1-6; D ambiguous. This CDR3 has 14 residues. The V gene lost 0 bases and the J gene lost 9 bases, with 12 bases spanning the gap. CDR1 and CDR2 from the germline V gene are DFQATT and SNEGSKA (reference sequence).

There are many counts of this clonotype. This chain uses TRBV20-1 with TRBJ2-3; unclear D gene. CDR1 and CDR2 (germline): DFQATT, SNEGSKA (reference sequence). This CDR3 region has 9 residues. The CDR3 nucleotides are TGCCCCCTGGGGGATACGCAGTATTTT. Translated, it gives CPLGDTQYF.

In this sample, this clonotype turned up a few times. The chain uses TRBV29-1 and TRBJ1-1; D is uncertain. Trimming took off 4 bases at V and 1 base at J, with 10 bases between the two ends. CDR1 is SQVTM, CDR2 ANQGSEA, per germline. The CDR3 consists of 13 residues. CDR3 bases: TGCAGCGTTGCCTCGACACAGAACACTGAAGCTTTCTTT. As protein: CSVASTQNTEAFF.

This clonotype was seen many times. The chain joins TRBV12-3 or TRBV12-4 to TRBJ2-4, with 11 bases matching TRBD1. The junction had 8 bases not matched to a gene; V was cut back by 4 bases and J by 0 bases. The CDR3 totals 18 residues. CDR3 residues: CASSSGQGVGLAKNIQYF. The CDR3 DNA is TGTGCCAGCAGTTCGGGACAGGGGGTGGGTTTAGCCAAAAACATTCAGTACTTC.

This clonotype was seen at least ten times. The chain couples TRBV20-1 to TRBJ2-5, with D perhaps matching TRBD2 (5 bases). V lost 0 bases to trimming and J lost 0 bases, with 14 bases between them. Per the germline V gene, CDR1 is DFQATT and CDR2 is SNEGSKA (reference sequence). CDR3 length equals 16 residues. The CDR3 loop reads CSARDPPDWHQETQYF. CDR3 DNA: TGCAGTGCTAGAGACCCTCCGGACTGGCACCAAGAGACCCAGTACTTC.

This clonotype was picked up many times. This chain uses TRBV12-3 or TRBV12-4 with TRBJ2-4; 7 nucleotides match TRBD1. The CDR3 totals 15 residues. Trimming cost V 0 bases and J 4 bases; bases outside gene matches: 3. This CDR3 reads CASSLARGQKNIQYF. CDR3 bases: TGTGCCAGCAGTTTAGCAAGGGGACAGAAAAACATTCAGTACTTC.

This clonotype showed up many times. V is TRBV25-1 and J is TRBJ2-3, with no clear D. The V end was cut by 2 bases, the J end by 10 bases, with 16 bases between. The germline V gene has CDR1 MGHDK and CDR2 SYGVNS. CDR3 length: 14 residues. The CDR3 here is CASSEEGRAVAQYF. CDR3 sequence (DNA): TGTGCCAGCAGTGAAGAAGGGCGAGCAGTTGCGCAGTATTTT.

This chain uses TRBV6-1 with TRBJ2-2, with TRBD1 identical over 11 bases. The CDR3 runs to 14 residues. Germline CDR1 is MNHNS and CDR2 is SASEGT. V lost 8 bases to trimming and J lost 5 bases; unmatched junction nucleotides: 4. Here the CDR3 DNA reads TGTGCCAGCCTGGACAGGGGGCGAACCGGGGAGCTGTTTTTT. Translated: CASLDRGRTGELFF.

This clonotype was recorded at least ten times. The CDR3 spells CASSPTFSEQETQYF. CDR3 coding DNA: TGTGCCAGCAGCCCTACCTTTAGCGAGCAAGAGACCCAGTACTTC. V and J are TRBV6-1 and TRBJ2-5; TRBD2 is a possible D gene (5 bases). The V and J ends lost 6 bases and 2 bases respectively, with 16 bases between them. From germline, CDR1 is MNHNS and CDR2 SASEGT. The length of the CDR3 is 15 residues.

There are a few counts of this clonotype. The V and J genes are TRBV12-5 and TRBJ1-5; perhaps TRBD1 as D (5 bases). Looked up from germline, CDR1 is LGHNT and CDR2 is FRNRAP. With 0 bases removed from V and 2 bases from J, the gap between germline ends came to 11 bases. CDR3 length: 16 amino acids. The CDR3 loop is CASGLVLRDGNQPQHF. The CDR3 DNA reads as TGTGCTAGTGGTTTGGTATTAAGGGACGGCAATCAGCCCCAGCATTTT.

The V gene is TRBV6-4, the J gene TRBJ2-1, with TRBD1 identical over 7 bases. The CDR3 is 14 amino acids. CDR1 and CDR2 from the germline V gene are MRHNA and SNTAGT. Trimming removed 4 bases from V and 11 bases from J; junction bases left unmatched: 11. CDR3 sequence (DNA): TGTGCCAGCAGTGGACAGGGTGAGAGTGTTAAGCAGTTCTTC. As protein: CASSGQGESVKQFF.

This clonotype has a handful of counts. The genes are TRBV6-6 and TRBJ2-7; tentative D call: TRBD1 (6 bases). V lost 10 bases, J lost 2 bases, and 12 bases lay in between. Germline-derived CDR1 and CDR2 are MNHNY and SVGAGI (reference sequence). This CDR3 is 12 amino acids long. CDR3 sequence: CATKDRPYEQYF. CDR3 bases: TGTGCCACCAAAGACAGGCCCTACGAGCAGTACTTC.

This clonotype has more than one count but fewer than ten. The J gene is TRBJ2-2, the V gene TRBV29-1, with TRBD2 matching 8 bases. V dropped 6 bases and J dropped 7; count of bases not matched to a gene: 10. Germline values: CDR1 SQVTM, CDR2 ANQGSEA. This CDR3 is 14 amino acids long. Written as DNA, the CDR3 is TGCAGCGTCCAAAGGAAGCGGGGGAACGGGGAGCTGTTTTTT. It is translated as CSVQRKRGNGELFF.

This clonotype was recorded a few times. CDR3 sequence: CATSRGNGYTF. The CDR3 nucleotides are TGTGCCACCAGCAGAGGGAATGGCTACACCTTC. J is TRBJ1-2 and V is TRBV15; D gene ambiguous. Germline V gene sequence: CDR1 LNHNV, CDR2 YYDKDF (reference sequence). V was pared by 1 base and J by 6 bases, with 3 bases between. The length of the CDR3 is 11 residues.

This clonotype was detected ten times or more. The chain links TRBV20-1 to TRBJ2-2; 8 bases align to TRBD2. This CDR3 has 19 amino acids. CDR1 is DFQATT and CDR2 is SNEGSKA in the germline V gene (reference sequence). V lost 1 base, J lost 5 bases, and 18 bases stayed unmatched. The CDR3 sequence: CSARGNPGRGEWRTGELFF. The CDR3 DNA reads TGCAGTGCTAGAGGCAATCCCGGGAGGGGGGAATGGAGGACCGGGGAGCTGTTTTTT.

V and J are TRBV27 and TRBJ1-6, with D unresolved. Deletions cut 4 bases from V and 8 bases from J, with 21 bases between. CDR3 length: 17 residues. Per the germline V gene, CDR1 is MNHEY and CDR2 is SMNVEV (reference sequence). Written as DNA, the CDR3 is TGTGCCAGCAGTTCTAAGAGACTCAACCGGCGGGATTCACCCCTCCACTTT. Protein product: CASSSKRLNRRDSPLHF.

The table lists this clonotype with many counts. The CDR3 here is CASSFTPGARTDTQYF. The CDR3 DNA follows: TGTGCCAGCAGCTTCACCCCGGGGGCGAGGACAGATACGCAGTATTTT. The chain links TRBV7-6 to TRBJ2-3; D tentatively fits TRBD1 or TRBD2 (6 bases each). V was clipped by 3 bases and J by 3 bases, with 16 bases between them. The CDR3 contains 16 residues. The V gene's germline CDR1 is SGHVS and CDR2 FNYEAQ.

There are a few counts of this clonotype. The V call is TRBV4-2, the J call TRBJ2-3; the D gene is possibly TRBD2 (6 bases). Germline-derived CDR1 and CDR2 are LGHNA and YNFKEQ. The CDR3 totals 15 residues. V dropped 4 bases and J dropped 3 bases, with 14 bases sitting between them. The chain's CDR3 is CASSLWAEGTDTQYF. CDR3 DNA: TGTGCCAGCAGCCTGTGGGCGGAGGGAACAGATACGCAGTATTTT.

The gene calls are TRBV20-1 and TRBJ2-4; possibly TRBD1 or TRBD2 for D (5 bases each). The V end lost 3 bases, the J end lost 0 bases, and 21 bases lay between the germline ends. The CDR3 has 18 amino acids. Germline V CDR1 and CDR2: DFQATT, SNEGSKA (reference sequence). The CDR3 region has the DNA TGCAGTGCTAGTGGTTTAAGGCCAGGGACCTTAGCCAAAAACATTCAGTACTTC. Translating gives CSASGLRPGTLAKNIQYF.

This clonotype was seen a handful of times. The chain has TRBV20-1 and TRBJ1-5; no firm D call. Per the germline V gene, CDR1 is DFQATT and CDR2 is SNEGSKA (reference sequence). The V end lost 3 bases, the J end lost 0 bases, and 12 bases lay between the germline ends. The CDR3 loop spans 15 amino acids. CDR3 sequence: CSASPEQYSNQPQHF. CDR3 DNA sequence: TGCAGTGCTAGCCCCGAACAATATAGCAATCAGCCCCAGCATTTT.

This clonotype was observed a handful of times. The chain recombines TRBV21-1 with TRBJ2-1. TRBV21-1 is described as a pseudogene. The CDR3 extends over 13 amino acids. As DNA, the CDR3 is TGTGCCAGCAGGACGGTGCGTGGCAATGAGCAGTTCTTC. Translating gives CASRTVRGNEQFF.

The rearrangement joins TRBV28 to TRBJ1-5, with TRBD1 identical over 7 bases. CDR3 length equals 21 residues. Germline V gene data show CDR1 as MDHEN and CDR2 as SYDVKM. V was pared by 1 base and J by 0 bases, with 18 bases of the junction left unmatched. CDR3 amino acids: CASSLFWVSGTAVYSNQPQHF. The CDR3 bases are TGTGCCAGCAGTTTATTTTGGGTGTCGGGGACAGCCGTATATAGCAATCAGCCCCAGCATTTT.

Ten or more counts support this clonotype. The chain is built from TRBV12-3 or TRBV12-4 and TRBJ2-2, with D perhaps TRBD1 (5 bases). Trimming removed 6 bases from V and 4 bases from J, with 15 bases in between. This CDR3 spans 15 amino acids. As DNA, the CDR3 is TGTGCCAGCAGCCCTCGTGGGGCAGGCACCGGGGAGCTGTTTTTT. Translation gives CASSPRGAGTGELFF.

The chain links TRBV12-3 or TRBV12-4 to TRBJ1-5; D unclear. The CDR3 is 18 residues long. The V end lost 3 bases, the J end lost 0 bases, and 18 bases lay between the germline ends. In nucleotides, the CDR3 is TGTGCCAGCAGTTTGAGCGGATCTAGCGTTAATAGCAATCAGCCCCAGCATTTT. It codes for CASSLSGSSVNSNQPQHF.

V and J are TRBV2 and TRBJ2-2, with D possibly being TRBD1 or TRBD2 (5 bases each). CDR1 is SNHLY, CDR2 FYNNEI, per germline. The CDR3 is 15 residues long. V was cut by 7 bases and J by 3 bases, with 15 bases left in between. This chain's CDR3 is CASTREGKDTGELFF. Written as DNA, the CDR3 is TGTGCCAGCACCCGCGAGGGGAAGGACACCGGGGAGCTGTTTTTT.

This clonotype was picked up a small number of times. The V call is TRBV10-3, the J call TRBJ1-1; D gene unclear. Trimming stripped 2 bases from V and 1 base from J, with 8 bases between. In germline, CDR1 is ENHRY, CDR2 SYGVKD. This CDR3 spans 14 amino acids. CDR3 sequence (DNA): TGTGCCATCAGTGAGAAAGGACCGAACACTGAAGCTTTCTTT. Translating it yields CAISEKGPNTEAFF.

The chain has TRBV11-2 and TRBJ2-5; D is possibly TRBD1 or TRBD2 (5 bases each). This CDR3 contains 14 residues. The ends were cut back, 5 bases at V and 6 bases at J, with 16 bases in the middle. Germline V gene sequence: CDR1 SGHAT, CDR2 FQNNGV. The DNA of the CDR3 is TGTGCCAGCAGCCCCGGGACCGGCAGGCAGACCCAGTACTTC. This translates into CASSPGTGRQTQYF.